This is a list of T cell receptor beta chains from one sample in a study of shared T cell receptors in the human thymus. The repertoire was sequenced with immunoSEQ multiplex PCR; TCRdb's copy has only in-frame clones and lacks some. The table has 450,000 to 650,000 clones, about 80% seen once. In addition, the sample was reused for a study of human thymus T cells.

Sequenced: thymocytes. Receptors were obtained from a boy under two years old with a congenital heart defect. Each CDR3 is given without its conserved first and last residue. Each record gives: J gene, V gene, CDR3 protein.

J: TRBJ1-5
V: TRBV5-1
CDR3: ASSLGPGVGNQPQH

J: TRBJ2-7
V: TRBV6-1
CDR3: ASSRDKSDEQY

J: TRBJ2-7
V: TRBV10-1
CDR3: ASSATGYGEQY

J: TRBJ1-5
V: TRBV27
CDR3: ASSYRGWGNQPQH

J: TRBJ2-1
V: TRBV18
CDR3: ASSRQSGRAYNEQF

J: TRBJ2-5
V: TRBV27
CDR3: ASSRRGRTETQY

J: TRBJ1-2
V: TRBV2
CDR3: ASSERTGDYGYT

J: TRBJ1-5
V: TRBV19
CDR3: ATLSGGNQPQH

J: TRBJ2-7
V: TRBV4-2
CDR3: ASSQELRDEQY

J: TRBJ1-1
V: TRBV6-5
CDR3: ASSSSFREAF

J: TRBJ2-7
V: TRBV2
CDR3: ASSGSDRGSYEQY

J: TRBJ1-4
V: TRBV7-2
CDR3: ASSFGTGINEKLF

J: TRBJ2-7
V: TRBV25-1
CDR3: ASSEGIVVDEQY

J: TRBJ1-1
V: TRBV10-1
CDR3: AGLYLGTLGTEAF

J: TRBJ2-1
V: TRBV11-2
CDR3: ASSFSGELYNEQF

J: TRBJ1-2
V: TRBV4-2
CDR3: ASSVQGASSGYT

J: TRBJ1-1
V: TRBV4-1
CDR3: ASSPTGGGNTEAF

J: TRBJ2-1
V: TRBV14
CDR3: ASSPSVSMREGIYNEQF

J: TRBJ2-3
V: TRBV30
CDR3: AWGQTKNTDTQY

J: TRBJ2-3
V: TRBV7-9
CDR3: ASSRGGEPTDTQY

J: TRBJ2-5
V: TRBV19
CDR3: ASSIGQSETQY

J: TRBJ1-5
V: TRBV10-3
CDR3: AISESGGDQSNQPQH

J: TRBJ1-5
V: TRBV28
CDR3: ASGSLDRGPTQPQH

J: TRBJ2-7
V: TRBV5-4
CDR3: ASSLSWEGHSYEQY

J: TRBJ2-7
V: TRBV6-1
CDR3: ASTNSYEQY

J: TRBJ2-7
V: TRBV27
CDR3: ASSSQTSGSSSYEQY

J: TRBJ2-1
V: TRBV5-4
CDR3: ASSSQRSSSYNEQF

J: TRBJ2-1
V: TRBV9
CDR3: ASSPRFGLATPKQF

J: TRBJ2-1
V: TRBV28
CDR3: ASSFARGEHNEQF

J: TRBJ2-3
V: TRBV5-5
CDR3: ASSWRSRPSTDTQY

J: TRBJ2-2
V: TRBV10-3
CDR3: AISELRDTNTGELF

J: TRBJ2-7
V: TRBV2
CDR3: ASSESSPGLARY

J: TRBJ1-1
V: TRBV4-3
CDR3: ASSQEEGTLQFLREAF

J: TRBJ1-3
V: TRBV7-9
CDR3: ASSLGSLSGNTIY

J: TRBJ1-2
V: TRBV4-3
CDR3: ASSQDPPGVSGYT

J: TRBJ2-1
V: TRBV28
CDR3: ASRTQGGHNEQF

J: TRBJ2-3
V: TRBV29-1
CDR3: SVGGREVTDTQY

J: TRBJ2-1
V: TRBV5-1
CDR3: ASSYTTRGSESYNEQF

J: TRBJ2-7
V: TRBV4-2
CDR3: ASSFQGLLSYEQY

J: TRBJ1-1
V: TRBV27
CDR3: ASSLWYGGLNTEAF

J: TRBJ2-1
V: TRBV7-9
CDR3: ASSLGDRRSYNEQF

J: TRBJ2-5
V: TRBV27
CDR3: ASSPVRNRVREQETQY

J: TRBJ2-1
V: TRBV30
CDR3: AWSVAGGGSSYNEQF

J: TRBJ2-1
V: TRBV28
CDR3: ASSLCPSSGSSNEQF

J: TRBJ2-5
V: TRBV9
CDR3: ASSVAIGAGGGRETQY

J: TRBJ2-2
V: TRBV11-1
CDR3: ASSRHPERTGELF

J: TRBJ2-3
V: TRBV5-1
CDR3: ASSPAPERSDTQY

J: TRBJ2-7
V: TRBV28
CDR3: ATWTRSYEQY